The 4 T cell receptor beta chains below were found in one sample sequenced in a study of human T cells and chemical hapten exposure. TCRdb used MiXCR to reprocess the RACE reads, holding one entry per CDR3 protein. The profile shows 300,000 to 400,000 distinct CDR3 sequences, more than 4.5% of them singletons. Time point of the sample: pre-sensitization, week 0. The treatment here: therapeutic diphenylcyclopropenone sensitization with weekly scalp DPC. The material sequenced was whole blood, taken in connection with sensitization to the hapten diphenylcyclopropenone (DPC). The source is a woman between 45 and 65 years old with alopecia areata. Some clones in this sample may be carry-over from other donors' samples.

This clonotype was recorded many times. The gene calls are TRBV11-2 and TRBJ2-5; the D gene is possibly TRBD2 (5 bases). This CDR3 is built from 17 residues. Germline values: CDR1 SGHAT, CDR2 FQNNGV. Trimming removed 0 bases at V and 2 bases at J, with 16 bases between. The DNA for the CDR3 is TGTGCCAGCAGCTTAGATTTTGCTTCGGGGTCACAAGAGACCCAGTACTTC. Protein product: CASSLDFASGSQETQYF.

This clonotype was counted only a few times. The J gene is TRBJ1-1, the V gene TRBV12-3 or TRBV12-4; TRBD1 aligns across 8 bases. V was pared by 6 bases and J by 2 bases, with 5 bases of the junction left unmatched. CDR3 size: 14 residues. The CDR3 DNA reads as TGTGCCAGCAGCCAATCAGGGGGCAACACTGAAGCTTTCTTT. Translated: CASSQSGGNTEAFF.

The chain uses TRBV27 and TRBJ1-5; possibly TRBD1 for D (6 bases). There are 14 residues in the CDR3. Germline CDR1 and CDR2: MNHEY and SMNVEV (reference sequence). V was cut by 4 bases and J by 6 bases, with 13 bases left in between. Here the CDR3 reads CASSYTGRAQPQHF. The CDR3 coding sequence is TGTGCCAGCAGTTACACAGGGAGGGCTCAGCCCCAGCATTTT.

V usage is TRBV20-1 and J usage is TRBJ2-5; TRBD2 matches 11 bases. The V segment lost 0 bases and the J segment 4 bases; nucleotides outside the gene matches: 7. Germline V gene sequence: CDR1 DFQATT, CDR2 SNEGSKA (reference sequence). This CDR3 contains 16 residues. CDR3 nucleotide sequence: TGCAGTGCTAGAGACCTAGCGGGAGGCCGAGGAGAGACCCAGTACTTC. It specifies CSARDLAGGRGETQYF.